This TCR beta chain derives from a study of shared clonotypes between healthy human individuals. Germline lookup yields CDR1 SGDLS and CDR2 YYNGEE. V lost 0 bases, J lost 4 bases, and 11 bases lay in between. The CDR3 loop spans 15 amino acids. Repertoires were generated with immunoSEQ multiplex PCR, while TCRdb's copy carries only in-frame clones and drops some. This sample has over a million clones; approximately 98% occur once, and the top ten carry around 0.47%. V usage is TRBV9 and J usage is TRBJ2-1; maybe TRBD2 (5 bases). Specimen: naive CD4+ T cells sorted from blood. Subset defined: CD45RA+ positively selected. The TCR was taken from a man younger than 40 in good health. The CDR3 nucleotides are TGTGCCAGCAGCGTAGGTACTAGTAGATACAATGAGCAGTTCTTC. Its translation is CASSVGTSRYNEQFF.